This T cell receptor (beta chain) was captured by sequencing in a study of blood T cell repertoires in COVID-19. This clone has only one observation. Germline V gene data show CDR1 as SGHRS and CDR2 as YFSETQ. V was clipped by 3 bases and J by 10 bases; unmatched bases: 7. The CDR3 contains 13 residues. Sequenced by immunoSEQ multiplex PCR; TCRdb stores in-frame clones only, minus some. The table records a few hundred thousand clones, approximately 85% of them present only once. Sequencing input: PBMCs or T cells enriched from blood (not recorded which). This clonotype originated in a woman younger than 45 who had recovered from COVID-19. This sequence joins TRBV5-1 and TRBJ1-3, with 7 positions matching TRBD1. The CDR3 region is CASSSWDSSTIYF. The CDR3 region has the DNA TGCGCCAGCAGCTCCTGGGACAGCTCGACCATATATTTT.